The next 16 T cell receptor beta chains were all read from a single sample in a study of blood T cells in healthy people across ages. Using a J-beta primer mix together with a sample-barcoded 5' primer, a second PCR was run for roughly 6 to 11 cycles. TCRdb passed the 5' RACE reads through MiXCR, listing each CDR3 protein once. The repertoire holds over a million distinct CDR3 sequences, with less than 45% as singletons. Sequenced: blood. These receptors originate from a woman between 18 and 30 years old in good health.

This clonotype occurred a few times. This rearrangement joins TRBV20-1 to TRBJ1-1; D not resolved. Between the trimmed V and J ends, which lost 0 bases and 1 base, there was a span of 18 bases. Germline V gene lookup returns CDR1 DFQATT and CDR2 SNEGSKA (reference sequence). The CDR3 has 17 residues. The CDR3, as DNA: TGCAGTGCTAGAGAAGGCCTTTGGGATTCGACGAACACTGAAGCTTTCTTT. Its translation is CSAREGLWDSTNTEAFF.

The CDR3 spells CASSLAGGGVDEQFF. The CDR3 DNA sequence: TGTGCCAGCAGCTTAGCGGGAGGGGGGGTGGATGAGCAGTTCTTC. The chain is built from TRBV7-6 and TRBJ2-1, with D possibly matching TRBD2 (7 bases). CDR3 length equals 15 residues. Germline lookup yields CDR1 SGHVS and CDR2 FNYEAQ. V lost 0 bases and J 8 bases, leaving 14 bases between the germline ends.

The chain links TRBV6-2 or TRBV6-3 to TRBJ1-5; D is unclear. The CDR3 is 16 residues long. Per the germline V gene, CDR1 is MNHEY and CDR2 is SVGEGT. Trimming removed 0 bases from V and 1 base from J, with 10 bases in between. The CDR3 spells CASSYSSRASNQPQHF. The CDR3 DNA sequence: TGTGCCAGCAGTTACTCGTCTAGGGCCAGCAATCAGCCCCAGCATTTT.

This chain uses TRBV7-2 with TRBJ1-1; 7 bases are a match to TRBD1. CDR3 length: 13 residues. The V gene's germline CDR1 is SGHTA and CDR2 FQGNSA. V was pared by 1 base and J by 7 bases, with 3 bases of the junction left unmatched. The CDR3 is CASSLGRGNEAFF. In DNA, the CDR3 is TGTGCCAGCAGCTTAGGCAGGGGGAATGAAGCTTTCTTT.

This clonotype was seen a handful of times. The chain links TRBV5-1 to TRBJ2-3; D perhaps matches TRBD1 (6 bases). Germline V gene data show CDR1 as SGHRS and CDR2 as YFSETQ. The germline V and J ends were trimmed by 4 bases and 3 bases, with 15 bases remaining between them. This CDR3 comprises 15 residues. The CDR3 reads CASSLTGMGTDTQYF. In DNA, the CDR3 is TGCGCCAGCAGCCTAACAGGGATGGGGACAGATACGCAGTATTTT. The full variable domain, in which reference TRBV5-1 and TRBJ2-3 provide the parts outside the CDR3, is KAGVTQTPRYLIKTRGQQVTLSCSPISGHRSVSWYQQTPGQGLQFLFEYFSETQRNKGNFPGRFSGRQFSNSRSEMNVSTLELGDSALYLCASSLTGMGTDTQYFGPGTRLTVL.

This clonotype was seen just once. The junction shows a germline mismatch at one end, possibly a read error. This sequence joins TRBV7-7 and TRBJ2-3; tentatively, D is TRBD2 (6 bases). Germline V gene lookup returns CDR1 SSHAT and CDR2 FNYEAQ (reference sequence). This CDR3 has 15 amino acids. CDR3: CASSLGRSGTDTQYF. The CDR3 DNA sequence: TGTGCTAGCAGCCTCGGGCGGAGCGGGACAGATACGCAGTATTTT.

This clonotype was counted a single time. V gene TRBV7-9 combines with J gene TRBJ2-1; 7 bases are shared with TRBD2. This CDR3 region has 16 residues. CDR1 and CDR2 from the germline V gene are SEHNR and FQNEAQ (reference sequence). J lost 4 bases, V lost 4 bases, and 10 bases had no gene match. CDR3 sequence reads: CASSSTQGLIYNEQFF. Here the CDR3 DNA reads TGTGCCAGCAGCTCGACCCAGGGACTAATATACAATGAGCAGTTCTTC.

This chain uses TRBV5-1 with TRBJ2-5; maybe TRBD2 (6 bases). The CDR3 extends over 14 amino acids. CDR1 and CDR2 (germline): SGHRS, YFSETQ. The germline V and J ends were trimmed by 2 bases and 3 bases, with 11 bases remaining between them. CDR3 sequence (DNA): TGCGCCAGCAGCTTTGTTGGGAGGAAAGAGACCCAGTACTTC. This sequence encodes CASSFVGRKETQYF.

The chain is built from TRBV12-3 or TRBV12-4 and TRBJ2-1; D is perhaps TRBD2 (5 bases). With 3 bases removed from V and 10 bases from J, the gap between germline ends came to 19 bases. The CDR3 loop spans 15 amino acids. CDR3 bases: TGTGCCAGCAGTTTCAGAAGACTACTTCAAGACGAGCAGTTCTTC. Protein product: CASSFRRLLQDEQFF.

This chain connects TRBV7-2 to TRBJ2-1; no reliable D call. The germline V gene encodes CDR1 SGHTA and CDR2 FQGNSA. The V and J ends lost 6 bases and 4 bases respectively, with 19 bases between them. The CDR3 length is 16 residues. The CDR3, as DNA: TGTGCCAGCAGACATCATCGCGCCTCACCATACAATGAGCAGTTCTTC. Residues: CASRHHRASPYNEQFF.

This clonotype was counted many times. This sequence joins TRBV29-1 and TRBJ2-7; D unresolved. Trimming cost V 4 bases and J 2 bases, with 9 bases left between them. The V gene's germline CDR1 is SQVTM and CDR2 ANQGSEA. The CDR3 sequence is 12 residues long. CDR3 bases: TGCAGCGTTGTTGGTTATCCCTACGAGCAGTACTTC. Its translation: CSVVGYPYEQYF.

The CDR3 protein is CATSYDSEKLFF. The DNA for the CDR3 is TGTGCCACCAGTTATGATAGCGAAAAACTGTTTTTT. This rearrangement joins TRBV24-1 to TRBJ1-4; D unresolved. Germline V CDR1 and CDR2: KGHDR, SFDVKD. V was trimmed by 6 bases and J by 8 bases, leaving 9 bases between them. The CDR3 length is 12 residues.

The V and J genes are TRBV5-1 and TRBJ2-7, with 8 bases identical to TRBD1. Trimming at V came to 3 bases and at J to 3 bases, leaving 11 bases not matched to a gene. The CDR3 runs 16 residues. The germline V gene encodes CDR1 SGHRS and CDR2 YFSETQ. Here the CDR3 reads CASSWGMGQAIYEQYF. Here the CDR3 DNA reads TGCGCCAGCAGCTGGGGAATGGGACAGGCTATCTACGAGCAGTACTTC.

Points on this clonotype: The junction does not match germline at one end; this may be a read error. The CDR3 region is CAGSLSGEMGTQYF. The CDR3 DNA reads TGTGCCGGCAGCTTATCAGGGGAGATGGGGACCCAGTACTTC. This chain uses TRBV7-9 with TRBJ2-7; possibly TRBD1 for D (6 bases). The last part of the DNA fits TRBJ2-5 better; the J call may be wrong. The CDR3 spans 14 residues. CDR1 and CDR2 (germline): SEHNR, FQNEAQ (reference sequence).

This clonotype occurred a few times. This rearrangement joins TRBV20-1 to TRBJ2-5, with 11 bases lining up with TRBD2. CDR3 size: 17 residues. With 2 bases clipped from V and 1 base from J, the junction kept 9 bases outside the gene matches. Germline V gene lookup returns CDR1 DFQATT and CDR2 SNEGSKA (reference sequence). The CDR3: CSARTRYSGRVQETQYF. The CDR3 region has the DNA TGCAGTGCTAGAACCCGTTATAGCGGGAGGGTCCAAGAGACCCAGTACTTC.

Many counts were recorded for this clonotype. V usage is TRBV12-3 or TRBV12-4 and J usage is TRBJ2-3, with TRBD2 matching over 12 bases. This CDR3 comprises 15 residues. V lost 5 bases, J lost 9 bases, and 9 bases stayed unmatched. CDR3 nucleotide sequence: TGTGCCAGCAGTCTCCGGACTAGCGGGATCGGGACGCAGTATTTT. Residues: CASSLRTSGIGTQYF.